These 9 T cell receptor beta chains share one sample of origin, sequenced in a study of blood T cell repertoires in COVID-19. Measured with immunoSEQ multiplex PCR; TCRdb has only the in-frame clones, and not every one. The sample comprises about 240,000 clones, approximately 83% of which are singletons, and about 9.5% rests with the top ten. The source material was peripheral blood. The receptors were sampled from a woman of 80 years or more with acute or convalescent COVID-19.

The J gene is TRBJ2-5, the V gene TRBV18; the D gene is possibly TRBD1 (6 bases). The CDR3 totals 13 residues. Trimming shortened V by 1 base and J by 10 bases, and 13 bases separated the two germline ends. CDR1 and CDR2 (germline): KGHSH, LQKENI. As DNA, the CDR3 is TGTGCCAGCTCACCACAGGACACCAGGGGCCAGTACTTC. This sequence encodes CASSPQDTRGQYF.

The chain has TRBV5-1 and TRBJ2-2; 7 nucleotides align to TRBD1. V dropped 4 bases and J dropped 4; count of bases not matched to a gene: 4. Germline V gives CDR1 SGHRS, CDR2 YFSETQ. The CDR3 covers 14 residues. For the CDR3, the DNA is TGCGCCAGCAGCGTCCGGGACAGCACCGGGGAGCTGTTTTTT. Encoded protein: CASSVRDSTGELFF. Full variable domain (remainder filled in from reference TRBV5-1 and TRBJ2-2): KAGVTQTPRYLIKTRGQQVTLSCSPISGHRSVSWYQQTPGQGLQFLFEYFSETQRNKGNFPGRFSGRQFSNSRSEMNVSTLELGDSALYLCASSVRDSTGELFFGEGSRLTVL.

The gene calls are TRBV18 and TRBJ2-2, with unresolved D. Germline V gives CDR1 KGHSH, CDR2 LQKENI. This CDR3 is 14 amino acids long. The V end was cut by 6 bases, the J end by 2 bases, with 10 bases between. The CDR3 DNA reads as TGTGCCAGCTCCGTGTCAGAAAACACCGGGGAGCTGTTTTTT. Its translation is CASSVSENTGELFF.

V and J are TRBV7-9 and TRBJ1-1, with 9 bases matching TRBD1. The CDR3 runs to 16 residues. V shed 1 base and J 4 bases; nucleotides not matched to a gene: 7. Germline lookup yields CDR1 SEHNR and CDR2 FQNEAQ (reference sequence). The CDR3: CASSLVRSTGGTEAFF. CDR3 bases: TGTGCCAGCAGCTTAGTGCGTTCGACAGGGGGCACTGAAGCTTTCTTT. Using reference TRBV7-9 and TRBJ1-1 for the parts outside the CDR3, the full variable domain is DTGVSQNPRHKITKRGQNVTFRCDPISEHNRLYWYRQTLGQGPEFLTYFQNEAQLEKSRLLSDRFSAERPKGSFSTLEIQRTEQGDSAMYLCASSLVRSTGGTEAFFGQGTRLTVV.

The chain carries TRBV5-4 and TRBJ2-1, with 7 bases fitting TRBD1. V shed 4 bases and J 6 bases; nucleotides not matched to a gene: 4. Germline CDR1 is SGHNT and CDR2 is YYREEE (reference sequence). CDR3 length: 13 amino acids. The CDR3 coding sequence is TGTGCCAGCAGCGCCTCAGGGGGCAATGAGCAGTTCTTC. It codes for CASSASGGNEQFF.

The J gene is TRBJ1-1, the V gene TRBV2; no definite D call. The V gene lost 2 bases and the J gene lost 0 bases, with 7 bases spanning the gap. The CDR3 runs to 14 residues. CDR1 and CDR2 from the germline V gene are SNHLY and FYNNEI. The CDR3 DNA sequence: TGTGCCAGCAGTGAATTCACGGTGAACACTGAAGCTTTCTTT. It translates to CASSEFTVNTEAFF.

V usage is TRBV28 and J usage is TRBJ2-5; D might be TRBD2 (5 bases). The CDR3 loop spans 15 amino acids. Trimming took 4 bases from V and 3 from J, leaving 15 bases between them. From germline, CDR1 is MDHEN and CDR2 SYDVKM. The CDR3 protein is CASSSRRTAEETQYF. In nucleotides, the CDR3 is TGTGCCAGCAGTTCCCGACGGACTGCTGAAGAGACCCAGTACTTC.

This chain joins TRBV6-6 and TRBJ1-3; 8 bases are a match to TRBD1. Germline V gene lookup returns CDR1 MNHNY and CDR2 SVGAGI (reference sequence). The CDR3 is 16 residues long. Trimming took 2 bases from V and 0 from J; bases not matched to a gene: 3. The CDR3 DNA sequence: TGTGCCAGCAGTTACCGGACAGGGACCTCTGGAAACACCATATATTTT. It encodes CASSYRTGTSGNTIYF.

The V call is TRBV7-2, the J call TRBJ2-3; TRBD2 agrees at 12 bases. Germline V gene lookup returns CDR1 SGHTA and CDR2 FQGNSA. This CDR3 region has 17 residues. V lost 5 bases, J lost 4 bases, and 10 bases stayed unmatched. For the CDR3, the DNA is TGTGCCAGCAGCCCAGCCCTAGCGGGGGGGGGTGCAGATACGCAGTATTTT. Protein: CASSPALAGGGADTQYF.